The 29 T cell receptor beta chains below come from one sample, sequenced in a study of blood T cell repertoires in COVID-19. TCRdb keeps only in-frame clones here, not all; method: immunoSEQ multiplex PCR. The sample includes 240,000 or so clones, around 81% of them seen just once. Specimen: peripheral blood. These receptor sequences come from a woman of 80 years or more with COVID-19, enrolled during active disease.

The rearrangement joins TRBV2 to TRBJ1-4, with D perhaps matching TRBD1 (5 bases). V dropped 1 base and J dropped 6 bases, with 15 bases sitting between them. The germline V gene has CDR1 SNHLY and CDR2 FYNNEI. The CDR3 is made up of 16 amino acids. The CDR3 loop is CASSEGWGGGYEKLFF. As DNA, the CDR3 is TGTGCCAGCAGTGAAGGGTGGGGCGGGGGATATGAAAAACTGTTTTTT.

Points on this clone: The same CDR3 can be traced to other DNA sequences in this sample. J is TRBJ1-5 and V is TRBV6-2 or TRBV6-3; 7 nucleotides agree with TRBD1. The CDR3 contains 15 residues. After removal of 0 bases from V and 7 bases from J, the junction contained 6 bases not matched to a gene. Germline assignment: CDR1 MNHEY and CDR2 SVGEGT. The CDR3, as DNA: TGTGCCAGCAGTTACTCGAACAGGGGAGGCCAGCCCCAGCATTTT. This gives the protein CASSYSNRGGQPQHF.

The CDR3 DNA is TGTGCCAGCAGCTTGTCAGGGATGGGCACAGATACGCAGTATTTT. Its protein product is CASSLSGMGTDTQYF. This chain uses TRBV7-9 with TRBJ2-3, with D perhaps TRBD1 (5 bases). Trimming left V 3 bases short and J 1 base short, with 11 bases between. Germline V gives CDR1 SEHNR, CDR2 FQNEAQ (reference sequence). CDR3 size: 15 residues.

The CDR3 sequence is CASSFASGSTLLDEQFF. CDR3 sequence (DNA): TGTGCCAGCAGCTTCGCTAGCGGGAGCACGCTACTCGATGAGCAGTTCTTC. The J gene is TRBJ2-1, the V gene TRBV7-9, with TRBD2 matching 10 bases. The CDR3 sequence is 17 residues long. Trimming took 3 bases from V and 8 from J; bases not matched to a gene: 13. CDR1 SEHNR and CDR2 FQNEAQ come from the germline V gene (reference sequence). Using reference TRBV7-9 and TRBJ2-1 for the parts outside the CDR3, the full variable domain is DTGVSQNPRHKITKRGQNVTFRCDPISEHNRLYWYRQTLGQGPEFLTYFQNEAQLEKSRLLSDRFSAERPKGSFSTLEIQRTEQGDSAMYLCASSFASGSTLLDEQFFGPGTRLTVL.

This chain connects TRBV10-3 to TRBJ2-7; tentatively, D is TRBD2 (5 bases). The germline V gene has CDR1 ENHRY and CDR2 SYGVKD. Deletions cut 5 bases from V and 5 bases from J, with 10 bases between. CDR3 length equals 12 residues. The CDR3 loop is CAISPFGDEQYF. The CDR3 DNA sequence: TGTGCCATCAGTCCCTTCGGGGACGAGCAGTACTTC.

The table lists this clone with a count of one. The CDR3 here is CASSLRSSGRMSSYNEQFF. The CDR3 DNA sequence: TGTGCCAGCAGCCTCCGGTCTAGCGGGAGGATGAGCTCCTACAATGAGCAGTTCTTC. The genes are TRBV6-2 or TRBV6-3 and TRBJ2-1; 11 positions agree with TRBD2. The CDR3 sequence is 19 residues long. Germline assignment: CDR1 MNHEY and CDR2 SVGEGT. Unmatched junction bases numbered 13, after V lost 6 bases and J lost 0 bases.

This clone was counted between two and nine times. The rearrangement uses TRBV6-6 and TRBJ2-7, with 8 bases that match TRBD1. In germline, CDR1 is MNHNY, CDR2 SVGAGI (reference sequence). With V trimmed by 6 bases and J by 6 bases, 10 bases remained unmatched. This CDR3 region has 14 residues. CDR3 protein: CASRSGTGPGEQYF. For the CDR3, the DNA is TGTGCCAGCAGATCCGGGACAGGTCCAGGCGAGCAGTACTTC.

The gene calls are TRBV29-1 and TRBJ2-7; 9 bases are shared with TRBD1. The CDR3 totals 14 residues. V was clipped by 6 bases and J by 6 bases; unmatched bases: 12. Looked up from germline, CDR1 is SQVTM and CDR2 is ANQGSEA. The CDR3: CSVTPGQGGSEQYF. CDR3 coding DNA: TGCAGCGTGACCCCGGGACAGGGAGGTTCCGAGCAGTACTTC.

The genes are TRBV5-1 and TRBJ2-5; D may be TRBD1 (6 bases). Trimming took 5 bases from V and 4 from J, leaving 15 bases between them. The CDR3 runs 14 residues. CDR1 and CDR2 (germline): SGHRS, YFSETQ. In DNA, the CDR3 is TGCGCCAGCAGTCAACAGGGCCCTCCAGAGACCCAGTACTTC. It translates to CASSQQGPPETQYF.

The chain joins TRBV19 to TRBJ2-1; tentative D call: TRBD1 (5 bases). Germline V gene data show CDR1 as LNHDA and CDR2 as SQIVND (reference sequence). The CDR3 length is 13 residues. Trimming stripped 4 bases from V and 7 bases from J, with 11 bases between. CDR3 amino acids: CASSTSRGNEQFF. The CDR3 bases are TGTGCCAGTAGTACTAGTAGGGGAAATGAGCAGTTCTTC.

The chain uses TRBV24-1 and TRBJ2-3, with D hard to call. This CDR3 has 15 amino acids. Germline V gene lookup returns CDR1 KGHDR and CDR2 SFDVKD. The V gene lost 3 bases and the J gene lost 5 bases, with 14 bases spanning the gap. In nucleotides, the CDR3 is TGTGCCACCAGTGATGCCTACCTCAACCTAGATACGCAGTATTTT. Amino acid sequence: CATSDAYLNLDTQYF.

The chain carries TRBV28 and TRBJ1-1; D may be TRBD1 (6 bases). Germline V gene lookup returns CDR1 MDHEN and CDR2 SYDVKM. There are 17 residues in the CDR3. Trimming took 6 bases from V and 4 from J, leaving 24 bases between them. The CDR3 DNA follows: TGTGCCAGCAGCGACACAGGGCGTTCCTCCCGGAGCACTGAAGCTTTCTTT. Translated: CASSDTGRSSRSTEAFF.

The chain couples TRBV12-3 or TRBV12-4 to TRBJ2-1, with a weak D call TRBD1 (5 bases). The CDR3 is made up of 12 amino acids. V was pared by 3 bases and J by 15 bases, with 15 bases between. This CDR3 is CASSLQGPSPFF. In DNA form, the CDR3 reads TGTGCCAGCAGTTTGCAGGGCCCGAGCCCGTTCTTC.

The CDR3: CASSPRGLADLYEQYF. In DNA, the CDR3 is TGTGCCAGCAGCCCCCGGGGACTAGCGGACCTCTACGAGCAGTACTTC. The chain joins TRBV11-2 to TRBJ2-7, with TRBD2 matching over 11 bases. V shed 5 bases, J shed 3 bases, and the junction held 9 bases outside the gene matches. Germline lookup yields CDR1 SGHAT and CDR2 FQNNGV. This CDR3 comprises 16 residues.

The V call is TRBV5-1, the J call TRBJ2-7; 10 bases agree with TRBD1. This CDR3 region has 14 residues. CDR1 and CDR2 (germline): SGHRS, YFSETQ. V shed 4 bases and J 2 bases; nucleotides not matched to a gene: 3. For the CDR3, the DNA is TGCGCCAGCAGCCCAGGGACAGGGGCCTACGAGCAGTACTTC. Its protein product is CASSPGTGAYEQYF.

The chain couples TRBV7-9 to TRBJ1-1; D might be TRBD1 (5 bases). There are 16 residues in the CDR3. Trimming left V 0 bases short and J 1 base short, with 12 bases between. Germline lookup yields CDR1 SEHNR and CDR2 FQNEAQ (reference sequence). CDR3 in amino acids: CASSLALPQGNTEAFF. The CDR3, as DNA: TGTGCCAGCAGCTTAGCGCTTCCGCAGGGGAACACTGAAGCTTTCTTT.

In its sample, this clone was seen once. The chain recombines TRBV2 with TRBJ1-2; no reliable D call. Trimming stripped 6 bases from V and 5 bases from J, with 22 bases between. Per the germline V gene, CDR1 is SNHLY and CDR2 is FYNNEI. This CDR3 contains 16 residues. The CDR3 region is CASRLFRDLPQYGYTF. CDR3 nucleotide sequence: TGTGCCAGCAGATTGTTCCGGGATCTACCCCAATATGGCTACACCTTC.

The chain is built from TRBV28 and TRBJ1-1; D gene uncertain. The V and J ends lost 5 bases and 8 bases respectively, with 9 bases between them. The CDR3 runs 11 residues. Per germline, CDR1 MDHEN and CDR2 SYDVKM. The CDR3 region has the DNA TGTGCCAGCAGTGGGGAGGCCGAAGCTTTCTTT. Translated, it gives CASSGEAEAFF.

The rearrangement links TRBV9 to TRBJ2-3; 7 bases match TRBD2. The CDR3 totals 14 residues. V dropped 4 bases and J dropped 6; count of bases not matched to a gene: 8. CDR1 and CDR2 (germline): SGDLS, YYNGEE. CDR3 loop: CASSRSGVADTQYF. CDR3 nucleotides: TGTGCCAGCAGCAGAAGCGGGGTAGCTGATACGCAGTATTTT.

The chain uses TRBV30 and TRBJ2-1; 9 nucleotides align to TRBD2. The germline V gene has CDR1 GTSNPN and CDR2 SVGIG (reference sequence). V was pared by 8 bases and J by 1 base, with 9 bases of the junction left unmatched. The CDR3 has 15 residues. This CDR3 reads CAAQAGGPSYNEQFF. The DNA of the CDR3 is TGTGCCGCGCAAGCGGGAGGTCCTTCCTACAATGAGCAGTTCTTC.

V usage is TRBV3-1 (or the pseudogene TRBV3-2) and J usage is TRBJ2-7, with TRBD2 matching 11 bases. The V segment lost 0 bases and the J segment 12 bases; nucleotides outside the gene matches: 10. Germline V gene data show CDR1 as LGHDT and CDR2 as YNNKEL (reference sequence). The CDR3 sequence is 15 residues long. Here the CDR3 reads CASSQDLTSGSQRYF. In nucleotides, the CDR3 is TGTGCCAGCAGCCAAGATTTAACTAGCGGGAGTCAAAGGTACTTC.

The chain carries TRBV7-3 and TRBJ2-5; 11 bases align to TRBD2. Germline V gene lookup returns CDR1 SGHTA and CDR2 FQGTGA. The CDR3 loop spans 17 amino acids. V lost 5 bases to trimming and J lost 4 bases; unmatched junction nucleotides: 12. The CDR3 bases are TGTGCCAGCAGCCTATTTAGCGGGAGGGCCGGGGTAGAGACCCAGTACTTC. Translated: CASSLFSGRAGVETQYF.

The gene calls are TRBV9 and TRBJ2-3; D is unresolved. The V and J ends lost 3 bases and 2 bases respectively, with 7 bases between them. Germline-derived CDR1 and CDR2 are SGDLS and YYNGEE. The CDR3 length is 13 residues. CDR3 in amino acids: CASSAQFTDTQYF. CDR3 in DNA: TGTGCCAGCAGCGCACAGTTCACAGATACGCAGTATTTT.

V is TRBV6-2 or TRBV6-3 and J is TRBJ1-2; maybe TRBD1 (6 bases). This CDR3 has 16 residues. V was clipped by 1 base and J by 8 bases, with 20 bases between them. CDR1 MNHEY and CDR2 SVGEGT come from the germline V gene. CDR3 bases: TGTGCCAGCAGTTACTTCGGGACAAGGGATCAAACCGGCTACACCTTC. It specifies CASSYFGTRDQTGYTF.

This sequence joins TRBV7-9 and TRBJ2-1, with D possibly matching TRBD2 (5 bases). Germline V lookup: CDR1 SEHNR, CDR2 FQNEAQ (reference sequence). This CDR3 is 15 amino acids long. Trimming removed 1 base at V and 8 bases at J, with 15 bases between. CDR3 sequence (DNA): TGTGCCAGCAGCTTAGGGCGGGTGCCTGGCGATGAGCAGTTCTTC. It yields the protein CASSLGRVPGDEQFF.

V is TRBV28 and J is TRBJ1-2; 10 bases align to TRBD1. The germline CDR1 and CDR2 sequences are MDHEN and SYDVKM. J was trimmed by 8 bases and V by 5 bases; bases with no gene match: 17. The CDR3 is made up of 17 amino acids. Here the CDR3 DNA reads TGTGCCAGCAGTCCCCCGATACCCGGGACAGGGGTATACGGCTACACCTTC. Amino acid sequence: CASSPPIPGTGVYGYTF.

The chain joins TRBV10-1 to TRBJ2-1; no definite D call. The CDR3 is 13 residues long. V was pared by 6 bases and J by 2 bases, with 8 bases between. The germline V gene has CDR1 WNHNN and CDR2 SYGVQD (reference sequence). This CDR3 is CASRLRTYNEQFF. Here the CDR3 DNA reads TGCGCCAGCAGACTGCGAACCTACAATGAGCAGTTCTTC.

The chain links TRBV11-1 to TRBJ1-5, with D uncertain. Between the trimmed V and J ends, which lost 4 bases and 4 bases, there was a span of 8 bases. Germline V gene lookup returns CDR1 SGHAT and CDR2 FQDESV (reference sequence). CDR3 size: 13 residues. CDR3 bases: TGTGCCAGCAGCTGGACTGATAATCAGCCCCAGCATTTT. This translates into CASSWTDNQPQHF.

This clone was picked up a small number of times. This chain joins TRBV28 and TRBJ1-2; D call uncertain. Trimming left V 8 bases short and J 4 bases short, with 14 bases between. The CDR3 loop spans 13 amino acids. The germline CDR1 and CDR2 sequences are MDHEN and SYDVKM. As DNA, the CDR3 is TGTGCCAGCCAGCCGGGGAGCGGCTATGGCTACACCTTC. Amino acids: CASQPGSGYGYTF.